The 30 T cell receptor beta chains in this list originate from one sample, sequenced in a study of T cell responses to AZD1222 COVID-19 vaccine. Data came from immunoSEQ multiplex PCR; TCRdb stores just in-frame clones and leaves some out. In the table there are about 120,000 clones, roughly 90% of which are singletons. The input for sequencing was peripheral blood, taken on day 0 of AZD1222 vaccination. These receptors were obtained from an adult in good health.

The chain couples TRBV4-1 to TRBJ2-1, with TRBD2 matching 13 bases. CDR3 length equals 15 residues. Per germline, CDR1 MGHRA and CDR2 YSYEKL. J was trimmed by 8 bases and V by 2 bases; bases with no gene match: 3. CDR3 DNA sequence: TGCGCCAGCAGCCAACAGGGACTAGCGGGGTATGAGCAGTTCTTC. Translated: CASSQQGLAGYEQFF.

This chain connects TRBV7-2 to TRBJ1-2; D is perhaps TRBD1 (6 bases). Trimming removed 1 base from V and 8 bases from J, with 17 bases in between. The germline V gene has CDR1 SGHTA and CDR2 FQGNSA. The CDR3 spans 15 residues. In DNA form, the CDR3 reads TGTGCCAGCAGCTTAGTTCCGGGGGCGTTAGGCGGCTACACCTTC. Protein product: CASSLVPGALGGYTF.

The chain links TRBV6-5 to TRBJ1-5; TRBD1 is a possible D gene (5 bases). Germline loops: CDR1 MNHEY, CDR2 SVGAGI. V was pared by 4 bases and J by 5 bases, with 12 bases between. There are 14 residues in the CDR3. In DNA, the CDR3 is TGTGCCAGCAGTTTCGGGACTCTATATCAGCCCCAGCATTTT. It translates to CASSFGTLYQPQHF.

In DNA, the CDR3 is TGTGCCAGCAGCGCGGGGACAGGGGGAAACACTGAAGCTTTCTTT. Its protein is CASSAGTGGNTEAFF. The chain couples TRBV7-6 to TRBJ1-1, with 11 positions matching TRBD1. V gave up 5 bases and J gave up 2 bases; unmatched junction bases: 4. Germline CDR1 and CDR2: SGHVS and FNYEAQ. CDR3 length: 15 amino acids.

The rearrangement links TRBV2 to TRBJ1-2, with D possibly being TRBD1 (6 bases). V was pared by 8 bases and J by 4 bases, with 11 bases between. The CDR3 loop spans 12 amino acids. Germline V gene lookup returns CDR1 SNHLY and CDR2 FYNNEI. CDR3 sequence reads: CASSRGSYGYTF. Written as DNA, the CDR3 is TGTGCCAGCTCAAGGGGGAGCTATGGCTACACCTTC.

This clone appeared a few times. The chain links TRBV2 to TRBJ1-1; 8 nucleotides align to TRBD1. Germline V lookup: CDR1 SNHLY, CDR2 FYNNEI. The CDR3 has 12 amino acids. The V gene end was trimmed by 8 bases and the J gene end by 4 bases; junction bases not matched to a gene: 3. The CDR3 DNA sequence: TGTGCCAGCTCAACAGGGGGCACTGAAGCTTTCTTT. Translation: CASSTGGTEAFF.

V is TRBV7-2 and J is TRBJ1-3; D remains ambiguous. The CDR3 has 14 residues. Germline assignment: CDR1 SGHTA and CDR2 FQGNSA. The V end was cut by 2 bases, the J end by 0 bases, with 5 bases between. Here the CDR3 DNA reads TGTGCCAGCAGCTTAATTAGCTCTGGAAACACCATATATTTT. Translating it yields CASSLISSGNTIYF. The whole variable domain, remainder taken from reference TRBV7-2 and TRBJ1-3, is GAGVSQSPSNKVTEKGKDVELRCDPISGHTALYWYRQSLGQGLEFLIYFQGNSAPDKSGLPSDRFSAERTGGSVSTLTIQRTQQEDSAVYLCASSLISSGNTIYFGEGSWLTVV.

The chain links TRBV5-4 to TRBJ1-3; D remains unclear. Germline CDR1 SGHNT, CDR2 YYREEE (reference sequence). This CDR3 is 16 amino acids long. Trimming removed 4 bases at V and 0 bases at J, with 14 bases between. The CDR3 protein is CASSPSTTGSGNTIYF. In DNA, the CDR3 is TGTGCCAGCAGCCCCTCGACGACCGGCTCTGGAAACACCATATATTTT.

The V call is TRBV6-5, the J call TRBJ1-1, with 10 positions matching TRBD1. V trimming: 6 bases; J trimming: 5 bases; junction bases outside the gene matches: 9. The CDR3 length is 15 residues. CDR1 is MNHEY and CDR2 is SVGAGI in the germline V gene. The CDR3 sequence is CASRGQTGGPTEAFF. As DNA, the CDR3 is TGTGCCAGCAGAGGGCAGACAGGGGGCCCAACTGAAGCTTTCTTT.

V and J are TRBV6-1 and TRBJ2-3; 12 nucleotides align to TRBD2. CDR3 length: 16 amino acids. V lost 4 bases to trimming and J lost 6 bases; unmatched junction nucleotides: 8. Germline values: CDR1 MNHNS, CDR2 SASEGT. CDR3 loop: CASSATSGGLGDTQYF. The CDR3 coding sequence is TGTGCCAGCAGTGCGACTAGCGGGGGCCTCGGGGATACGCAGTATTTT.

The rearrangement uses TRBV4-1 and TRBJ2-5; a weak D match, TRBD2 (7 bases). CDR1 is MGHRA, CDR2 YSYEKL, per germline. The CDR3 consists of 14 residues. V was clipped by 7 bases and J by 5 bases, with 17 bases between them. For the CDR3, the DNA is TGCGCCAGCACCCTAGGGGGGGGGCCCGAGACCCAGTACTTC. This gives the protein CASTLGGGPETQYF.

This clone was observed once. The rearrangement joins TRBV9 to TRBJ1-2; no reliable D call. The CDR3 contains 13 residues. Germline V CDR1 and CDR2: SGDLS, YYNGEE. V lost 0 bases to trimming and J lost 6 bases, with 9 bases between them. The DNA of the CDR3 is TGTGCCAGCAGCGTAGCTCCATCGGATGGCTACACCTTC. Translation: CASSVAPSDGYTF.

About this clone itself: The same CDR3 can be traced to other DNA sequences in this sample. The chain combines TRBV29-1 with TRBJ1-2; 9 bases align to TRBD1. This CDR3 spans 12 amino acids. J was trimmed by 5 bases and V by 3 bases; bases with no gene match: 1. CDR1 and CDR2 (germline): SQVTM, ANQGSEA. The CDR3 DNA follows: TGCAGCGTTGAGGGACAGGGATATGGCTACACCTTC. Its translation: CSVEGQGYGYTF.

The chain has TRBV9 and TRBJ1-4, with 7 bases identical to TRBD1. The J segment lost 12 bases and the V segment lost 4 bases, leaving 9 bases of the junction unmatched. Germline-derived CDR1 and CDR2 are SGDLS and YYNGEE. The length of the CDR3 is 13 residues. CDR3 in amino acids: CASSPGTAAELFF. DNA for the CDR3: TGTGCCAGCAGCCCCGGGACAGCCGCGGAACTGTTTTTT.

This CDR3 is CASSQWAGNTEAFF. DNA for the CDR3: TGTGCCAGCTCCCAATGGGCAGGGAACACTGAAGCTTTCTTT. The V call is TRBV27, the J call TRBJ1-1; D ambiguous. CDR3 length: 14 residues. V dropped 8 bases and J dropped 1 base, with 14 bases sitting between them. The V gene's germline CDR1 is MNHEY and CDR2 SMNVEV (reference sequence).

The chain links TRBV7-6 to TRBJ2-5, with a tentative D call TRBD1 (5 bases). Germline values: CDR1 SGHVS, CDR2 FNYEAQ. Trimming pared 0 bases from V and 4 bases from J, leaving 15 bases between. The CDR3 is 16 amino acids. CDR3 amino acids: CASSLATSTATETQYF. The CDR3 DNA is TGTGCCAGCAGCTTAGCAACGTCGACAGCGACAGAGACCCAGTACTTC.

CDR3 DNA: TGCAGTGCCCCAGCGAACACTGAAGCTTTCTTT. Translation: CSAPANTEAFF. J is TRBJ1-1 and V is TRBV20-1; D is unclear. Germline values: CDR1 DFQATT, CDR2 SNEGSKA (reference sequence). The ends were cut back, 6 bases at V and 1 base at J, with 6 bases in the middle. The length of the CDR3 is 11 residues.

The chain has TRBV28 and TRBJ1-1; the D is unclear. CDR1 is MDHEN and CDR2 is SYDVKM in the germline V gene. The CDR3 spans 13 residues. V was clipped by 3 bases and J by 0 bases, with 5 bases between them. Written as DNA, the CDR3 is TGTGCCAGCAGTTTCAGAATGAACACTGAAGCTTTCTTT. Encoded protein: CASSFRMNTEAFF.

The chain carries TRBV6-5 and TRBJ1-2, with D perhaps matching TRBD1 (6 bases). Germline-derived CDR1 and CDR2 are MNHEY and SVGAGI. V gave up 5 bases and J gave up 2 bases, with 12 bases separating them. The CDR3 contains 14 residues. This CDR3 is CASSPTGTNYGYTF. The CDR3 DNA reads TGTGCCAGCAGTCCCACCGGGACAAACTATGGCTACACCTTC.

The chain employs TRBV23-1 and TRBJ2-4; D is possibly TRBD1 or TRBD2 (6 bases each). TRBV23-1 is sorted into the ORF group, with uncertain function. CDR3 length: 13 amino acids. Trimming pared 11 bases from V and 2 bases from J, leaving 13 bases between. The CDR3 sequence is CAGRGGSKNIQYF. The CDR3 DNA reads TGCGCCGGACGAGGGGGGTCCAAAAACATTCAGTACTTC.

J is TRBJ2-7 and V is TRBV5-1; 10 positions agree with TRBD1. Germline V gene sequence: CDR1 SGHRS, CDR2 YFSETQ. The CDR3 sequence is 17 residues long. The J segment lost 7 bases and the V segment lost 1 base, leaving 14 bases of the junction unmatched. CDR3 coding DNA: TGCGCCAGCAGCTTGATTAAAACCGGGACAGGGGCGGGGGAGCAGTACTTC. It specifies CASSLIKTGTGAGEQYF.

The J gene is TRBJ2-1, the V gene TRBV6-4; possibly TRBD1 for D (5 bases). The length of the CDR3 is 15 residues. The V gene's germline CDR1 is MRHNA and CDR2 SNTAGT. V shed 4 bases and J shed 3 bases, with 13 bases lying between them. Written as DNA, the CDR3 is TGTGCCAGCAGTGTACAGGCGACAAACTACAATGAGCAGTTCTTC. Protein product: CASSVQATNYNEQFF.

This rearrangement joins TRBV19 to TRBJ1-3, with D perhaps TRBD1 (5 bases). This CDR3 comprises 16 residues. The ends were cut back, 0 bases at V and 5 bases at J, with 14 bases in the middle. CDR1 and CDR2 from the germline V gene are LNHDA and SQIVND (reference sequence). In nucleotides, the CDR3 is TGTGCCAGTAGTATAGATCAGGGCAGGGTGAGAAACACCATATATTTT. It yields the protein CASSIDQGRVRNTIYF.

The chain recombines TRBV27 with TRBJ1-2, with 8 bases aligning to TRBD1. V lost 3 bases and J lost 7; bases outside the gene matches: 7. CDR1 and CDR2 (germline): MNHEY, SMNVEV (reference sequence). The CDR3 covers 14 residues. CDR3 protein: CASSLGRGHGGYTF. The CDR3 DNA reads TGTGCCAGCAGTTTGGGCAGGGGGCATGGTGGCTACACCTTC.

The V and J genes are TRBV6-2 or TRBV6-3 and TRBJ1-1; a possible D gene is TRBD1 (6 bases). Germline CDR1 MNHEY, CDR2 SVGEGT. The V and J ends lost 6 bases and 0 bases respectively, with 11 bases between them. The CDR3 length is 14 residues. The CDR3 nucleotides are TGTGCCAGCAGCAGGGGAGGTGTGAACACTGAAGCTTTCTTT. Translating it yields CASSRGGVNTEAFF.

The rearrangement joins TRBV4-3 to TRBJ1-3, with TRBD1 as a possible D gene (6 bases). The germline V and J ends were trimmed by 0 bases and 3 bases, with 9 bases remaining between them. The V gene's germline CDR1 is LGHNA and CDR2 YSLEER. The CDR3 covers 15 residues. In DNA, the CDR3 is TGCGCCAGCAGCCAAGAACAGGGAGTTGGAAACACCATATATTTT. This translates into CASSQEQGVGNTIYF.

The chain is built from TRBV7-9 and TRBJ2-7; TRBD2 agrees at 14 bases. This CDR3 region has 16 residues. Trimming cost V 5 bases and J 4 bases; bases outside gene matches: 7. Germline assignment: CDR1 SEHNR and CDR2 FQNEAQ (reference sequence). The CDR3 here is CASSQGTSGGGYEQYF. Written as DNA, the CDR3 is TGTGCCAGCAGCCAAGGGACTAGCGGGGGTGGGTACGAGCAGTACTTC.

The chain uses TRBV6-5 and TRBJ1-1; maybe TRBD1 (6 bases). V was trimmed by 5 bases and J by 2 bases, leaving 9 bases between them. The length of the CDR3 is 13 residues. The germline CDR1 and CDR2 sequences are MNHEY and SVGAGI. The CDR3 nucleotides read TGTGCCAGCAGTCAGGGGATAAACACTGAAGCTTTCTTT. It yields the protein CASSQGINTEAFF.

The J gene is TRBJ1-1, the V gene TRBV18, with D unclear. V gave up 3 bases and J gave up 3 bases, with 8 bases separating them. The CDR3 contains 13 residues. The germline CDR1 and CDR2 sequences are KGHSH and LQKENI. CDR3 bases: TGTGCCAGCTCACCGTCAGCCTACACTGAAGCTTTCTTT. Its protein product is CASSPSAYTEAFF.

This chain joins TRBV7-6 and TRBJ1-1, with a possible D match to TRBD1 (6 bases). Germline V CDR1 and CDR2: SGHVS, FNYEAQ. Deletions cut 4 bases from V and 0 bases from J, with 9 bases between. The CDR3 extends over 14 amino acids. CDR3 region: CASSSRTVNTEAFF. The CDR3 DNA is TGTGCCAGCAGCTCCCGGACAGTGAACACTGAAGCTTTCTTT.